This T cell receptor (beta chain) emerged from a study of T cell responses to AZD1222 COVID-19 vaccine. The germline CDR1 and CDR2 sequences are MNHNY and SVGAGI (reference sequence). The CDR3 is 15 amino acids. The V segment lost 4 bases and the J segment 5 bases; nucleotides outside the gene matches: 4. Some clones are missing from TCRdb's copy, which holds only in-frame ones; the method was immunoSEQ multiplex PCR. The repertoire has about 150,000 clones, roughly nine tenths of them found once; the top ten carry approximately 5.1%. This clone was detected only once. The sequenced sample was peripheral blood, obtained on day 0 of MenACWY control vaccination. This sequence originates from an adult in good health. The chain couples TRBV6-6 to TRBJ2-1, with 11 bases matching TRBD2. Here the CDR3 DNA reads TGTGCCAGCAGTTCCGGGACTAGCGGAAACAATGAGCAGTTCTTC. It yields the protein CASSSGTSGNNEQFF.